These 32 T cell receptor beta chains were all obtained from the same sample, sequenced in a study of early T cells in non-severe SARS-CoV-2 infection. TCRdb fed the 5' RACE reads into MiXCR, producing one record per CDR3 protein. In the table there are more than 90,000 distinct CDR3 sequences, about 10% of which are singletons. What was sequenced was whole blood. The receptor set was obtained from an adult who was a healthcare worker with PCR-confirmed SARS-CoV-2 infection or an uninfected control (not recorded which).

The rearrangement links TRBV20-1 to TRBJ2-1; 9 bases are shared with TRBD2. From germline, CDR1 is DFQATT and CDR2 SNEGSKA (reference sequence). The CDR3 totals 16 residues. V lost 4 bases and J lost 3; bases outside the gene matches: 10. CDR3 sequence (DNA): TGCAGTGCTATTACAGCGACTAGCGGATACTACAATGAGCAGTTCTTC. Amino acids: CSAITATSGYYNEQFF.

This clonotype appeared many times. This chain links TRBV7-3 with TRBJ2-3, with 7 bases fitting TRBD2. The CDR3 is 14 residues long. CDR1 and CDR2 from the germline V gene are SGHTA and FQGTGA. V dropped 4 bases and J dropped 3; count of bases not matched to a gene: 4. The CDR3 DNA sequence: TGTGCCAGCAGCTCTGGGACTATGACAGATACGCAGTATTTT. It specifies CASSSGTMTDTQYF.

The table lists this clonotype with a few counts. The chain is built from TRBV12-3 or TRBV12-4 and TRBJ1-5; maybe TRBD1 (6 bases). The CDR3 length is 13 residues. V was pared by 6 bases and J by 5 bases, with 11 bases between. Here the CDR3 DNA reads TGTGCCAGCAGGTCGCAGGGGTATCAGCCCCAGCATTTT. Amino acids: CASRSQGYQPQHF.

This clonotype was detected ten times or more. J is TRBJ2-2 and V is TRBV9; a possible D gene is TRBD2 (6 bases). Trimming removed 4 bases from V and 5 bases from J, with 18 bases in between. This CDR3 region has 16 residues. Germline assignment: CDR1 SGDLS and CDR2 YYNGEE. This CDR3 reads CASSLPRGSGTGELFF. CDR3 coding DNA: TGTGCCAGCAGCCTTCCTCGGGGGTCGGGAACCGGGGAGCTGTTTTTT.

The table lists this clonotype with a few counts. V and J are TRBV19 and TRBJ2-5, with D hard to call. The germline V and J ends were trimmed by 3 bases and 4 bases, with 9 bases remaining between them. The germline CDR1 and CDR2 sequences are LNHDA and SQIVND (reference sequence). The CDR3 is made up of 13 amino acids. The DNA of the CDR3 is TGTGCCAGTAGTATTCGTCTTGGAGAGACCCAGTACTTC. Translation: CASSIRLGETQYF.

V is TRBV7-8 and J is TRBJ2-7; perhaps TRBD1 as D (5 bases). The CDR3 totals 14 residues. Trimming shortened V by 3 bases and J by 0 bases, and 9 bases separated the two germline ends. Germline CDR1 is SGHVS and CDR2 is FQNEAQ. The CDR3, as DNA: TGTGCCAGCAGCTTGGAGACAGTCTCCTACGAGCAGTACTTC. Encoded protein: CASSLETVSYEQYF.

A few counts support this clonotype. The chain combines TRBV25-1 with TRBJ2-5, with 8 bases lining up with TRBD1. The CDR3 is 14 amino acids. Germline CDR1 is MGHDK and CDR2 is SYGVNS. The V gene end was trimmed by 3 bases and the J gene end by 3 bases; junction bases not matched to a gene: 3. CDR3 protein: CASSEWTGKETQYF. CDR3 DNA: TGTGCCAGCAGTGAGTGGACAGGGAAAGAGACCCAGTACTTC. Variable domain in full (rest from reference TRBV25-1 and TRBJ2-5): EADIYQTPRYLVIGTGKKITLECSQTMGHDKMYWYQQDPGMELHLIHYSYGVNSTEKGDLSSESTVSRIRTEHFPLTLESARPSHTSQYLCASSEWTGKETQYFGPGTRLLVL.

The rearrangement uses TRBV7-9 and TRBJ1-1; D is possibly TRBD1 (5 bases). CDR3 length: 14 amino acids. Germline CDR1 and CDR2: SEHNR and FQNEAQ (reference sequence). The ends were cut back, 0 bases at V and 4 bases at J, with 9 bases in the middle. The DNA for the CDR3 is TGTGCCAGCAGCTTAGCATCCAGGGCCACTGAAGCTTTCTTT. Translated, it gives CASSLASRATEAFF.

This clonotype was detected many times. Written as DNA, the CDR3 is TGCGCCAGCAGCTTGGCCTTGAAGGGGGCCAAAAACATTCAGTACTTC. This sequence encodes CASSLALKGAKNIQYF. The V gene is TRBV5-1, the J gene TRBJ2-4, with a tentative D call TRBD1 (5 bases). V was shortened by 0 bases and J by 1 base, with 11 bases between the two germline ends. Germline V gene data show CDR1 as SGHRS and CDR2 as YFSETQ. The CDR3 runs 16 residues.

In this sample, this clonotype turned up a few times. In DNA, the CDR3 is TGTGCCAGCAGATTACTAGCGGGAGTGGGTAATGAGCAGTTCTTC. It encodes CASRLLAGVGNEQFF. The chain couples TRBV2 to TRBJ2-1; 11 nucleotides line up with TRBD2. CDR3 size: 15 residues. Trimming at V came to 6 bases and at J to 7 bases, leaving 8 bases not matched to a gene. Germline CDR1 is SNHLY and CDR2 is FYNNEI.

The chain joins TRBV5-6 to TRBJ2-1; the match to TRBD2 covers 9 bases. From germline, CDR1 is SGHDT and CDR2 YYEEEE. The V gene end was trimmed by 2 bases and the J gene end by 0 bases; junction bases not matched to a gene: 6. CDR3 length equals 17 residues. Here the CDR3 reads CASSLAGGHSSYNEQFF. In DNA form, the CDR3 reads TGTGCCAGCAGCTTAGCGGGAGGCCACAGCTCCTACAATGAGCAGTTCTTC.

In this sample, this clonotype turned up a few times. This chain uses TRBV18 with TRBJ2-3; D is tentatively TRBD1 or TRBD2 (7 bases each). CDR1 and CDR2 from the germline V gene are KGHSH and LQKENI. CDR3 length equals 17 residues. Between the trimmed V and J ends, which lost 0 bases and 6 bases, there was a span of 19 bases. In DNA form, the CDR3 reads TGTGCCAGCTCACCACCTGGCGACAGGGAGGGAGCGGATACGCAGTATTTT. Encoded protein: CASSPPGDREGADTQYF.

This clonotype came up many times. In DNA form, the CDR3 reads TGTGCCAGCAGTTCGGGCAGAGGGCGGGGCGGCTACACCTTC. This translates into CASSSGRGRGGYTF. The chain is built from TRBV28 and TRBJ1-2; TRBD1 is a possible D gene (5 bases). This CDR3 is 14 amino acids long. Germline CDR1 reads MDHEN; CDR2 reads SYDVKM. Trimming cost V 4 bases and J 8 bases, with 17 bases left between them.

The V and J genes are TRBV27 and TRBJ2-2, with D unresolved. Deletions cut 5 bases from V and 5 bases from J, with 9 bases between. Germline V lookup: CDR1 MNHEY, CDR2 SMNVEV (reference sequence). The CDR3 contains 13 residues. CDR3 nucleotide sequence: TGTGCCAGCAGTCCCCCTTTTACCGGGGAGCTGTTTTTT. It encodes CASSPPFTGELFF.

Many counts were recorded for this clonotype. This chain connects TRBV30 to TRBJ2-7; D is perhaps TRBD1 or TRBD2 (5 bases each). Between the trimmed V and J ends, which lost 1 base and 7 bases, there was a span of 14 bases. The CDR3 loop spans 13 amino acids. Per germline, CDR1 GTSNPN and CDR2 SVGIG (reference sequence). As DNA, the CDR3 is TGTGCCTGGAGTGGGCAGGGAGTTGGGGAGCAGTACTTC. It encodes CAWSGQGVGEQYF. The variable domain in full, completed from reference TRBV30 and TRBJ2-7, reads SQTIHQWPATLVQPVGSPLSLECTVEGTSNPNLYWYRQAAGRGLQLLFYSVGIGQISSEVPQNLSASRPQDRQFILSSKKLLLSDSGFYLCAWSGQGVGEQYFGPGTRLTVT.

This clonotype was counted between two and nine times. The chain is built from TRBV30 and TRBJ1-6; D not certain. This CDR3 region has 14 residues. Trimming took off 1 base at V and 10 bases at J, with 14 bases between the two ends. CDR1 is GTSNPN and CDR2 is SVGIG in the germline V gene (reference sequence). The DNA for the CDR3 is TGTGCCTGGAGTGAGGTGCATGGAGCCTCACCCCTCCACTTT. Its translation: CAWSEVHGASPLHF.

This clonotype was detected only a few times. The chain recombines TRBV18 with TRBJ1-3; D is uncertain. This CDR3 region has 16 residues. V lost 2 bases and J lost 10, with 21 bases in between. CDR1 is KGHSH and CDR2 is LQKENI in the germline V gene. DNA for the CDR3: TGTGCCAGCTCACCAGAAAACCCCTCCGTAATTTTTACCATATATTTT. It specifies CASSPENPSVIFTIYF.

This clonotype has at least ten counts. J is TRBJ2-7 and V is TRBV11-1; tentatively, D is TRBD2 (5 bases). CDR1 SGHAT and CDR2 FQDESV come from the germline V gene (reference sequence). This CDR3 is 14 amino acids long. V was pared by 1 base and J by 3 bases, with 10 bases between. Here the CDR3 reads CASSLEAGNYEQYF. The DNA for the CDR3 is TGTGCCAGCAGCTTAGAGGCCGGGAACTACGAGCAGTACTTC.

This clonotype was detected only a few times. The rearrangement links TRBV13 to TRBJ2-7; 7 bases map to TRBD1. The CDR3 sequence is 13 residues long. Germline V lookup: CDR1 PRHDT, CDR2 FYEKMQ (reference sequence). The J segment lost 5 bases and the V segment lost 5 bases, leaving 6 bases of the junction unmatched. This chain's CDR3 is CASSGNGQDEQYF. In DNA, the CDR3 is TGTGCCAGCAGCGGTAACGGACAGGACGAGCAGTACTTC.

This clonotype was recorded at least ten times. This sequence joins TRBV9 and TRBJ1-6; tentatively, D is TRBD1 (5 bases). CDR1 and CDR2 (germline): SGDLS, YYNGEE. Deletions cut 5 bases from V and 5 bases from J, with 14 bases between. The CDR3 consists of 15 residues. The CDR3 region has the DNA TGTGCCAGCAGACTAGGGAAAGGGGATAATTCACCCCTCCACTTT. This sequence encodes CASRLGKGDNSPLHF.

V is TRBV20-1 and J is TRBJ2-5, with 11 bases lining up with TRBD2. Unmatched junction bases numbered 9, after V lost 6 bases and J lost 3 bases. Per germline, CDR1 DFQATT and CDR2 SNEGSKA (reference sequence). The CDR3 length is 15 residues. For the CDR3, the DNA is TGCAGTGCCCAAATCCCGGGACTAGCGGAAGAGACCCAGTACTTC. Translating it yields CSAQIPGLAEETQYF.

In this sample, this clonotype turned up a few times. This rearrangement joins TRBV20-1 to TRBJ2-5; maybe TRBD1 (5 bases). Germline CDR1 is DFQATT and CDR2 is SNEGSKA (reference sequence). Trimming left V 5 bases short and J 0 bases short, with 10 bases between. The CDR3 consists of 13 residues. CDR3 sequence reads: CSADSGYQETQYF. CDR3 nucleotides: TGCAGTGCTGACTCAGGGTACCAAGAGACCCAGTACTTC.

V usage is TRBV9 and J usage is TRBJ2-3, with D hard to call. The V end was cut by 0 bases, the J end by 6 bases, with 8 bases between. Germline V gene lookup returns CDR1 SGDLS and CDR2 YYNGEE. The CDR3 is made up of 13 amino acids. As DNA, the CDR3 is TGTGCCAGCAGCGTAGCCCCGCCCGATACGCAGTATTTT. It codes for CASSVAPPDTQYF.

The J gene is TRBJ2-3, the V gene TRBV30; possibly TRBD2 for D (7 bases). Trimming cost V 0 bases and J 3 bases, with 16 bases left between them. The CDR3 is 16 residues long. Germline lookup yields CDR1 GTSNPN and CDR2 SVGIG (reference sequence). CDR3 sequence reads: CAWSVGGAPRTDTQYF. Written as DNA, the CDR3 is TGTGCCTGGAGTGTAGGGGGGGCCCCAAGAACAGATACGCAGTATTTT.

This clonotype was picked up a small number of times. J is TRBJ1-5 and V is TRBV5-1; TRBD1 is a possible D gene (6 bases). This CDR3 is built from 17 residues. V lost 4 bases and J lost 0, with 17 bases in between. In germline, CDR1 is SGHRS, CDR2 YFSETQ. CDR3 sequence: CASSQDPRGNSNQPQHF. In nucleotides, the CDR3 is TGCGCCAGCAGCCAAGACCCCAGGGGAAATAGCAATCAGCCCCAGCATTTT.

V and J are TRBV6-5 and TRBJ2-5; D is uncertain. CDR3 size: 16 residues. Deletions cut 6 bases from V and 1 base from J, with 18 bases between. Germline-derived CDR1 and CDR2 are MNHEY and SVGAGI. The DNA for the CDR3 is TGTGCCAGCAGCCTAGGGCCGGTAGGACGCCAAGAGACCCAGTACTTC. Translating it yields CASSLGPVGRQETQYF.

The chain links TRBV11-2 to TRBJ2-1, with D unresolved. Trimming took 5 bases from V and 9 from J, leaving 14 bases between them. Germline CDR1 reads SGHAT; CDR2 reads FQNNGV. The CDR3 totals 13 residues. The CDR3 protein is CASSPLPNSEQFF. The CDR3 coding sequence is TGTGCCAGCAGCCCCCTCCCAAATAGTGAGCAGTTCTTC.

The gene calls are TRBV29-1 and TRBJ2-5; D not certain. Germline V gene data show CDR1 as SQVTM and CDR2 as ANQGSEA. Trimming cost V 5 bases and J 4 bases, with 8 bases left between them. The CDR3 totals 11 residues. The CDR3 region has the DNA TGCAGCGTTTTGCTCGGAGAGACCCAGTACTTC. Protein: CSVLLGETQYF.

At least ten counts were recorded for this clonotype. The chain links TRBV12-3 or TRBV12-4 to TRBJ1-5; no reliable D call. This CDR3 region has 13 residues. Trimming took off 2 bases at V and 4 bases at J, with 6 bases between the two ends. CDR3 DNA sequence: TGTGCCAGCAGTTTAAAAGGAAATCAGCCCCAGCATTTT. This sequence encodes CASSLKGNQPQHF.

In this sample, this clonotype turned up many times. The chain links TRBV7-2 to TRBJ1-6; TRBD1 is a possible D gene (6 bases). This CDR3 is built from 16 residues. CDR1 and CDR2 from the germline V gene are SGHTA and FQGNSA. Trimming shortened V by 5 bases and J by 4 bases, and 15 bases separated the two germline ends. CDR3 loop: CASSPAGALYNSPLHF. The CDR3 DNA reads as TGTGCCAGCAGCCCCGCAGGGGCTCTATATAATTCACCCCTCCACTTT.

This clonotype has a handful of counts. J is TRBJ2-2 and V is TRBV5-1; D is unclear. The CDR3 consists of 17 residues. Germline V CDR1 and CDR2: SGHRS, YFSETQ. Trimming took 0 bases from V and 0 from J, leaving 12 bases between them. CDR3 in DNA: TGCGCCAGCAGCTTGGGTTTTGGCGGCGCGAACACCGGGGAGCTGTTTTTT. This encodes CASSLGFGGANTGELFF.

The rearrangement links TRBV28 to TRBJ2-3; 11 bases agree with TRBD1. V lost 3 bases, J lost 0 bases, and 8 bases stayed unmatched. There are 18 residues in the CDR3. The germline V gene has CDR1 MDHEN and CDR2 SYDVKM. The CDR3 reads CASSFGLGTGGSTDTQYF. The CDR3 DNA sequence: TGTGCCAGCAGTTTTGGGCTCGGGACAGGGGGTAGCACAGATACGCAGTATTTT.